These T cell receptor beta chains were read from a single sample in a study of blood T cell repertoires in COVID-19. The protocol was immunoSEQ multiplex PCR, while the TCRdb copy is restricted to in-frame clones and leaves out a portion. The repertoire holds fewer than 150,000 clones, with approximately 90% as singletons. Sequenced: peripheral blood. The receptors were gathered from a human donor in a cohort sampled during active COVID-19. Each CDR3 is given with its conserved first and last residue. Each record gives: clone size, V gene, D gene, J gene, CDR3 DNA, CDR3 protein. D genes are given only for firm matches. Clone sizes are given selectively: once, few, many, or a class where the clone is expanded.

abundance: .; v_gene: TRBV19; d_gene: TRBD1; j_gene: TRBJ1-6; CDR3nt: TGTGCCAGCAAGGGACAGGGTGGTATTTCACCCCTCCACTTT; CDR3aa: CASKGQGGISPLHF
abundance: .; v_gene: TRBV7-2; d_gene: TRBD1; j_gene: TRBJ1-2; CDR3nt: TGTGCCAGCAGCCCAAGGGGGCGGTGGTATGGCTACACCTTC; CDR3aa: CASSPRGRWYGYTF
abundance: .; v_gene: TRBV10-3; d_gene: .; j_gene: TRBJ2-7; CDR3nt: TGTGCCATCAGTTCCACCTACGAGCAGTACTTC; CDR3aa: CAISSTYEQYF
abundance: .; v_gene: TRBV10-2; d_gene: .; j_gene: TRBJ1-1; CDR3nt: TGCGCCAGCAGGGCGGGGCGGGCGGCCGGACATGGGAACACTGAAGCTTTCTTT; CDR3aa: CASRAGRAAGHGNTEAFF
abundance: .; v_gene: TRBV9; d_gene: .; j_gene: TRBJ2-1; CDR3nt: TGTGCCAGCAGCGTAGAGGGGGACCTCTACAATGAGCAGTTCTTC; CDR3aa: CASSVEGDLYNEQFF
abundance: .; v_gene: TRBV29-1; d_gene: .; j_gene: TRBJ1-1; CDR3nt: TGCAGCGTCCATCAGGGATTCGACACTGAAGCTTTCTTT; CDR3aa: CSVHQGFDTEAFF
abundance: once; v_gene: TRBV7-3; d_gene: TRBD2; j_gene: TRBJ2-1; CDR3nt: TGTGCCAGCAGCCCGCCCGGGGGGGAGTATGGCAATGAGCAGTTCTTC; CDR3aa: CASSPPGGEYGNEQFF
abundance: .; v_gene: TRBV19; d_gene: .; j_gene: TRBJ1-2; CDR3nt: TGTGCCAGCTACAGAGGGGGGGCCTACACCTTC; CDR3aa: CASYRGGAYTF
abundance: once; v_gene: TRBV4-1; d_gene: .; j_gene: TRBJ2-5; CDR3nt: TGCGCCAGCAGCCACCCCCAATGGGGCGTCGTCAGGGGAGAGACCCAGTACTTC; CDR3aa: CASSHPQWGVVRGETQYF
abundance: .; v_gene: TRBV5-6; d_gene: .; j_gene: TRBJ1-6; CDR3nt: TGTGCCAGCAGCTTGTATCAGGGGACACCCCTCCACTTT; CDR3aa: CASSLYQGTPLHF
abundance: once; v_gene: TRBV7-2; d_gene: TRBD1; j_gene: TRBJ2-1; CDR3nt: TGTGCCAGCAGCTTAGCGCAGGGACAGGGGGGAAAGTTCTTC; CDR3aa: CASSLAQGQGGKFF
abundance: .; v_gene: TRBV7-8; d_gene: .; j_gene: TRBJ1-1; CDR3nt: TGTGCCAGCAGCATGACCAACAGGGTGGTAACTGAAGCTTTCTTT; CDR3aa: CASSMTNRVVTEAFF
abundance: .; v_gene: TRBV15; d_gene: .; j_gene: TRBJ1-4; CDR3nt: TGTGCCACCAGCAGAGATCGCCAGGGAAGTGAAAAACTGTTTTTT; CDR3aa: CATSRDRQGSEKLFF
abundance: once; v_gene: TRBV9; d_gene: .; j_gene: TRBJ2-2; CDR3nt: TGTGCCAGCAGCGTAGACGGAAGACAGACCAGCACCGGGGAGCTGTTTTTT; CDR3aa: CASSVDGRQTSTGELFF
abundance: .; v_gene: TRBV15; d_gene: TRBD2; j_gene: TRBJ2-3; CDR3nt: TGTGCCACCAGCAGTTCCGGGGGGGGCGCCCGGGATACGCAGTATTTT; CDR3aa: CATSSSGGGARDTQYF
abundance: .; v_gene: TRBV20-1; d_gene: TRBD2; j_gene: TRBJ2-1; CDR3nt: TGCAGTGCTAGACTAGCGGTTGAGCAGTTCTTC; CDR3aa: CSARLAVEQFF
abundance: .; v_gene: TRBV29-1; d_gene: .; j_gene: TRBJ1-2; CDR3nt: TGCAGCGTTGAAGATATGTACAGGCGGAACTATGGCTACACCTTC; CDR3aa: CSVEDMYRRNYGYTF
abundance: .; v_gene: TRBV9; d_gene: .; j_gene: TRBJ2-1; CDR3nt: TGTGCCAGCAGCGTAGGGCTCCAATACAATGAGCAGTTCTTC; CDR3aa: CASSVGLQYNEQFF
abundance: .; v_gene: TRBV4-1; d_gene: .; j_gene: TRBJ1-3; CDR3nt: TGCGCCAGCAGCCAAGACGGGGGGTGGACTGGAAACACCATATATTTT; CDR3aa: CASSQDGGWTGNTIYF
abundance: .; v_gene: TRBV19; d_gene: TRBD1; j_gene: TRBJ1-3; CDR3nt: TGTGCCAGTAGTACCCAGGACAGGTTCTCTGGAAACACCATATATTTT; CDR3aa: CASSTQDRFSGNTIYF
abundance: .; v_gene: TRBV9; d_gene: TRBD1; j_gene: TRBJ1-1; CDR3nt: TGTGCCAGCAGCGTCGACAGGGGCCCGAACACTGAAGCTTTCTTT; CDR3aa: CASSVDRGPNTEAFF
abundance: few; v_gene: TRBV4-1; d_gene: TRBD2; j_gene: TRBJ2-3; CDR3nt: TGCGCCAGCAGCCAACCCGGGACTAGCGGGGGAGGAGATACGCAGTATTTT; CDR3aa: CASSQPGTSGGGDTQYF
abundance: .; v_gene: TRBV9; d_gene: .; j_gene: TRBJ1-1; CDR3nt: TGTGCCAGCAGCGCACAGGGTAAGGGGAGCACTGAAGCTTTCTTT; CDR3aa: CASSAQGKGSTEAFF
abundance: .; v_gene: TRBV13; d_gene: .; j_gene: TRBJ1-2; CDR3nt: TGTGCCAGCAGCTTTGGGGCGGAAAGGGGCTACACCTTC; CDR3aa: CASSFGAERGYTF
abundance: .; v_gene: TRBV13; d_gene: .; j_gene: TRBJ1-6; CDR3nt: TGTGCCAGCAGCCCAGGGGTATCCTATAATTCACCCCTCCACTTT; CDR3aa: CASSPGVSYNSPLHF
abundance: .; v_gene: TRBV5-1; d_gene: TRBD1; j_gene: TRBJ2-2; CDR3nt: TGCGCCAGCAGCTTGGAGGGGGACAGGGATTTCTCGAACACCGGGGAGCTGTTTTTT; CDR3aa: CASSLEGDRDFSNTGELFF
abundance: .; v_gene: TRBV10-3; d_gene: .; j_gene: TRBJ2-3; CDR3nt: TGTGCCAGCGAGATGGACAGAACAGATACGCAGTATTTT; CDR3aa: CASEMDRTDTQYF
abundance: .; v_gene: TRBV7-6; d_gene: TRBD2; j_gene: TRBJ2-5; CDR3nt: TGTGCCAGCAGCTCTAATGCGGGGGGGGGAGAGACCCAGTACTTC; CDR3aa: CASSSNAGGGETQYF
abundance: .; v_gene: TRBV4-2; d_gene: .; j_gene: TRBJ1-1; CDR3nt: TGTGCCAGCAGCCAAGTACAGGGGAACACTGAAGCTTTCTTT; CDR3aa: CASSQVQGNTEAFF
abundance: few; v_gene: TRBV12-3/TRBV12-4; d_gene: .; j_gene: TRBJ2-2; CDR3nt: TGTGCCAGCAGTTCCCGAACTGGCGGGGAGCTGTTTTTT; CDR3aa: CASSSRTGGELFF
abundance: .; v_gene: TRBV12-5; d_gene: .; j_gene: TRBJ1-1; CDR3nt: TGTGCTAGTGGTTTCCACAGGAACACTGAAGCTTTCTTT; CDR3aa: CASGFHRNTEAFF
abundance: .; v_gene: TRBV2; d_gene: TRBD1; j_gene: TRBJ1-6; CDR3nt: TGTGCCAGCAGTGCCGACAGGGAACTCTCCTCGACCCTCCACTTT; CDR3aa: CASSADRELSSTLHF
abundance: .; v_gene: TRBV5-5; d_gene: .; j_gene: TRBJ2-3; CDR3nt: TGTGCCAGCAGCTTGGGGGGTAGCGGCACAGATACGCAGTATTTT; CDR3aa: CASSLGGSGTDTQYF
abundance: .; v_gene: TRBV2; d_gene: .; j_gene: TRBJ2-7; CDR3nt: TGTGCCAGCAGTGGGGGCAGCCGCTACGAGCAGTACTTC; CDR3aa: CASSGGSRYEQYF
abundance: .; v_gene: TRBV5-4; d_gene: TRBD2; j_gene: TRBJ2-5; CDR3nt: TGTGCCAGCAGCTTGGGTATTAGCGGGGCAGAGACCCAGTACTTC; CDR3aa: CASSLGISGAETQYF
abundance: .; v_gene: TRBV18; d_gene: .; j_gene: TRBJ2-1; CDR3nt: TGTGCCAGCTCACTGAGCCGGGAGTACAATGAGCAGTTCTTC; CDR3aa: CASSLSREYNEQFF
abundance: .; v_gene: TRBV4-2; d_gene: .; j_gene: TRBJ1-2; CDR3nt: TGTGCCAGCAGCCAAGAAACAGGCAGTCTAAACTATGGCTACACCTTC; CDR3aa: CASSQETGSLNYGYTF
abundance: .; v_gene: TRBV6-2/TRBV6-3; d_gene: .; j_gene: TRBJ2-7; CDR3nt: TGTGCCAGCAGTTCCCGACTTAACTCCTACGAGCAGTACTTC; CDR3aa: CASSSRLNSYEQYF
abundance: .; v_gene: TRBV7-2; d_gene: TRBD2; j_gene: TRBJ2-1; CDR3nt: TGTGCCAGCAGCCAATTAGCGGGGGCGATCTACAATGAGCAGTTCTTC; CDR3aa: CASSQLAGAIYNEQFF
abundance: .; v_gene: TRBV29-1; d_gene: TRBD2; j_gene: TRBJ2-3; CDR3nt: TGCAGCGCTGTTAGCGGGGGAAGGGATACGCAGTATTTT; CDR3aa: CSAVSGGRDTQYF
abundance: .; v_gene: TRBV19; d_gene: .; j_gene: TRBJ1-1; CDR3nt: TGTGCCAGTAGGGCCGACCCTACCGGGGGAGCTTTCTTT; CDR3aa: CASRADPTGGAFF
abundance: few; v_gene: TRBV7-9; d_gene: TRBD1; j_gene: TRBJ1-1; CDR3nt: TGTGCCAGCAGCGGTACAGGGGCGGTGGCTTTCTTT; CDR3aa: CASSGTGAVAFF
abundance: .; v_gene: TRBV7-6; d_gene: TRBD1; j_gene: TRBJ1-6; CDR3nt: TGTGCCAGCAGCTTAGGACAGGGGGGCAATTCACCCCTCCACTTT; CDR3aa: CASSLGQGGNSPLHF
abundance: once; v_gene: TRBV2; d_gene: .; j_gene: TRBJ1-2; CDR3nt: TGTGCCAGCAGTCCAGGACCGGGGAGCTATGGCTACACCTTC; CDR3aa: CASSPGPGSYGYTF